A single T cell receptor (beta chain) is shown here with its context. One end of the junction does not line up with germline, which may come from a read error. A constant-region primer served to make TCR beta cDNA from about 500 ng total RNA. Libraries for TCR beta were built through three nested multiplex PCR rounds, which together made up a slightly modified ARM-PCR procedure. Primers for the first two PCR rounds were TRBV1-TRBV30 forward primers and a C-beta reverse primer (roughly 10 cycles per round). TCRdb called the multiplex PCR reads again in MiXCR, with one record for every CDR3 protein. The data hold approximately 190,000 distinct CDR3 sequences, with 85% observed a single time. The length of the CDR3 is 15 residues. CDR1 and CDR2 (germline): SGHAT, FQNNGV. The entry originates in a study of tumor-infiltrating lymphocytes in primary liver carcinoma. Both RNA and DNA were isolated together from approximately 22-30 mg of bulk tissue that had not been sorted.

The receptor comes from a man aged 40-49 years with primary liver carcinoma and hepatitis B virus infection. The source material was tumor tissue from primary liver carcinoma. The J gene is TRBJ2-7, the V gene TRBV11-2; either TRBD1 or TRBD2 may supply D (5 bases each). This CDR3 reads CASSLATREFYDQYF. CDR3 nucleotides: TGTGCCAGCAGTTTAGCGACCAGGGAGTTTTACGATCAGTACTTC. Based on the CDR3 plus reference TRBV11-2 and TRBJ2-7, the full variable domain is EAGVAQSPRYKIIEKRQSVAFWCNPISGHATLYWYQQILGQGPKLLIQFQNNGVVDDSQLPKDRFSAERLKGVDSTLKIQPAKLEDSAVYLCASSLATREFYDQYFGPGTRLTVT.